One and the same sample provided the 31 T cell receptor beta chains below, sequenced in a study of shared clonotypes between healthy human individuals. The table came from immunoSEQ multiplex PCR; TCRdb's copy has only in-frame clones and leaves some out. The data contain 2 million to 2.5 million clones, almost 96% of them singletons. Input material: naive CD4+ T cells sorted from blood. Regarding subset: CD45RA+ positively selected. The source of these receptors is a man younger than 30 in good health.

This clone has just one count. The V gene is TRBV10-3, the J gene TRBJ1-6; 7 bases align to TRBD1. CDR1 is ENHRY, CDR2 SYGVKD, per germline. This CDR3 spans 12 amino acids. J gave up 11 bases and V 11 bases, and 9 bases lay outside the gene matches. CDR3 nucleotides: TGTGCCGGACGAACAGGGGCGGCACCCCTCCACTTT. It yields the protein CAGRTGAAPLHF.

This chain joins TRBV6-1 and TRBJ1-4; TRBD1 is a possible D gene (5 bases). The CDR3 runs 13 residues. CDR1 and CDR2 from the germline V gene are MNHNS and SASEGT. V gave up 11 bases and J gave up 5 bases, with 15 bases separating them. The CDR3 bases are TGTGCCGGATCCCGGGGGGGGAATGAAAAACTGTTTTTT. Encoded protein: CAGSRGGNEKLFF.

This clone appeared a single time. This same CDR3 is encoded by further DNA sequences in the sample. The V and J genes are TRBV5-1 and TRBJ1-1, with a weak D call TRBD1 (5 bases). This CDR3 comprises 13 residues. The V end was cut by 1 base, the J end by 3 bases, with 7 bases between. Germline lookup yields CDR1 SGHRS and CDR2 YFSETQ. The CDR3 region is CASSLTGDTEAFF. CDR3 sequence (DNA): TGCGCCAGCAGCTTGACAGGAGACACTGAAGCTTTCTTT.

The V and J genes are TRBV10-1 and TRBJ2-4; D is possibly TRBD1 or TRBD2 (5 bases each). Trimming removed 3 bases at V and 3 bases at J, with 9 bases between. Germline V gives CDR1 WNHNN, CDR2 SYGVQD (reference sequence). This CDR3 spans 14 amino acids. CDR3 amino acids: CASSDGTGKNIQYF. The CDR3 DNA follows: TGCGCCAGCAGTGATGGGACCGGCAAAAACATTCAGTACTTC.

The gene calls are TRBV6-1 and TRBJ2-7, with a possible D match to TRBD1 (5 bases). The CDR3 consists of 16 residues. Germline V lookup: CDR1 MNHNS, CDR2 SASEGT. The V end was cut by 2 bases, the J end by 2 bases, with 16 bases between. Here the CDR3 DNA reads TGTGCCAGCAGTGAATGGAAGCCAGGGTCGACCTACGAGCAGTACTTC. Translation gives CASSEWKPGSTYEQYF.

V is TRBV5-1 and J is TRBJ2-4; 8 bases agree with TRBD1. Germline V gene data show CDR1 as SGHRS and CDR2 as YFSETQ. J gave up 8 bases and V 7 bases, and 8 bases lay outside the gene matches. This CDR3 has 13 amino acids. In DNA form, the CDR3 reads TGCGCCAGCTCGGACGGACAGGGAGACATTCAGTACTTC. This translates into CASSDGQGDIQYF.

Turning to this clone: This specimen includes other DNA sequences encoding the same CDR3. The chain joins TRBV11-2 to TRBJ2-7; D not certain. The CDR3 loop spans 11 amino acids. Trimming cost V 5 bases and J 1 base, with 3 bases left between them. CDR1 is SGHAT, CDR2 FQNNGV, per germline. The CDR3 DNA follows: TGTGCCAGCAGCCCTTCCTACGAGCAGTACTTC. This translates into CASSPSYEQYF.

The chain combines TRBV7-2 with TRBJ1-4; no firm D call. V was cut by 4 bases and J by 7 bases, with 10 bases left in between. The CDR3 has 13 amino acids. Germline CDR1 and CDR2: SGHTA and FQGNSA. The CDR3 region has the DNA TGTGCCAGCAGCTCTCGGGGTTCTGAAAAACTGTTTTTT. The encoded protein is CASSSRGSEKLFF.

This chain connects TRBV5-1 to TRBJ1-1; maybe TRBD1 (5 bases). Germline CDR1 is SGHRS and CDR2 is YFSETQ. With 4 bases removed from V and 4 bases from J, the gap between germline ends came to 20 bases. This CDR3 region has 16 residues. The CDR3 sequence is CASSPGGFSPSTEAFF. CDR3 bases: TGCGCCAGCAGCCCGGGGGGATTCTCGCCAAGCACTGAAGCTTTCTTT.

The chain employs TRBV25-1 and TRBJ2-7; 7 nucleotides match TRBD1. CDR1 is MGHDK and CDR2 is SYGVNS in the germline V gene. The CDR3 is made up of 13 amino acids. J lost 11 bases, V lost 5 bases, and 12 bases had no gene match. CDR3 residues: CASSPLEGQRKYF. Written as DNA, the CDR3 is TGTGCCAGCAGTCCCCTCGAGGGACAGCGGAAGTACTTC.

The chain couples TRBV6-1 to TRBJ1-2; D might be TRBD1 (5 bases). There are 15 residues in the CDR3. V was clipped by 3 bases and J by 0 bases, with 11 bases between them. The V gene's germline CDR1 is MNHNS and CDR2 SASEGT. CDR3 in amino acids: CASSDPHRSNYGYTF. The CDR3 nucleotides are TGTGCCAGCAGTGACCCCCACAGGTCTAACTATGGCTACACCTTC.

This chain uses TRBV6-5 with TRBJ1-2; 8 bases agree with TRBD1. CDR3 length equals 15 residues. CDR1 is MNHEY and CDR2 is SVGAGI in the germline V gene. J was trimmed by 2 bases and V by 5 bases; bases with no gene match: 7. The CDR3 here is CASSGQGRQNYGYTF. The CDR3 bases are TGTGCCAGCAGTGGACAGGGCCGGCAAAACTATGGCTACACCTTC.

The rearrangement links TRBV5-1 to TRBJ2-7; perhaps TRBD1 as D (6 bases). Germline V gene sequence: CDR1 SGHRS, CDR2 YFSETQ. CDR3 length: 15 residues. V lost 3 bases to trimming and J lost 0 bases, with 13 bases between them. Here the CDR3 DNA reads TGCGCCAGCAGCTCCAGAGGGACATTCTCCTACGAGCAGTACTTC. As protein: CASSSRGTFSYEQYF.

V and J are TRBV4-1 and TRBJ2-5; no firm D call. The germline gives CDR1 MGHRA, CDR2 YSYEKL. V shed 2 bases and J shed 1 base, with 14 bases lying between them. The CDR3 contains 16 residues. The CDR3 DNA is TGCGCCAGCAGCCAACTGGGGTTGTACGTCCAAGAGACCCAGTACTTC. Amino acids: CASSQLGLYVQETQYF.

V usage is TRBV7-9 and J usage is TRBJ1-2; TRBD1 aligns across 7 bases. Germline CDR1 SEHNR, CDR2 FQNEAQ (reference sequence). This CDR3 has 15 residues. V gave up 5 bases and J gave up 1 base; unmatched junction bases: 7. CDR3 nucleotide sequence: TGTGCCAGCAGCAAACAGGGGAAGGATAACTATGGCTACACCTTC. Protein product: CASSKQGKDNYGYTF.

The gene calls are TRBV7-2 and TRBJ1-5; 8 bases are a match to TRBD1. CDR1 and CDR2 from the germline V gene are SGHTA and FQGNSA. The CDR3 sequence is 17 residues long. V was pared by 5 bases and J by 2 bases, with 11 bases of the junction left unmatched. CDR3 loop: CASSAREPGQGNQPQHF. Written as DNA, the CDR3 is TGTGCCAGCAGCGCTCGAGAACCGGGACAGGGCAATCAGCCCCAGCATTTT.

This chain uses TRBV30 with TRBJ2-3, with D hard to call. The CDR3 has 12 residues. Germline V gene data show CDR1 as GTSNPN and CDR2 as SVGIG (reference sequence). Trimming took off 1 base at V and 6 bases at J, with 8 bases between the two ends. CDR3 amino acids: CAWSDSRDTQYF. As DNA, the CDR3 is TGTGCCTGGAGTGACTCGAGGGATACGCAGTATTTT.

The gene calls are TRBV2 and TRBJ2-7; 7 bases fit TRBD1. Trimming removed 8 bases from V and 3 bases from J; junction bases left unmatched: 16. This CDR3 is 16 amino acids long. Germline V gene lookup returns CDR1 SNHLY and CDR2 FYNNEI. The CDR3 DNA sequence: TGTGCCAGCGGAGCTGACGCCGGGACAGACTACTACGAGCAGTACTTC. Encoded protein: CASGADAGTDYYEQYF.

This clone occurred once. This chain connects TRBV7-9 to TRBJ2-1; 8 positions agree with TRBD2. Per the germline V gene, CDR1 is SEHNR and CDR2 is FQNEAQ (reference sequence). V trimming: 5 bases; J trimming: 5 bases; junction bases outside the gene matches: 8. The CDR3 has 15 residues. The CDR3 nucleotides read TGTGCCAGCAGCCACACGGGGGGGTTAAACAATGAGCAGTTCTTC. Its protein product is CASSHTGGLNNEQFF.

The chain employs TRBV5-1 and TRBJ2-3; D is unclear. Germline CDR1 SGHRS, CDR2 YFSETQ. The CDR3 spans 15 residues. The germline V and J ends were trimmed by 0 bases and 4 bases, with 12 bases remaining between them. Here the CDR3 DNA reads TGCGCCAGCAGCTTGGAGGTTAACGTCGCAGATACGCAGTATTTT. The encoded protein is CASSLEVNVADTQYF.

On this clone: At one boundary the junction diverges from the germline segment, which might be a read error. The chain combines TRBV7-7 with TRBJ2-1; no firm D call. CDR1 is SSHAT, CDR2 FNYEAQ, per germline (reference sequence). This CDR3 is 13 amino acids long. This CDR3 is CASSLNKGTEQFF. The CDR3 region has the DNA TGTGCTAGCAGCCTTAATAAGGGTACTGAGCAGTTCTTC.

About this clone: The same CDR3 is also encoded by other DNA sequences in this sample. This chain uses TRBV18 with TRBJ1-1; D ambiguous. Germline V lookup: CDR1 KGHSH, CDR2 LQKENI. The CDR3 is 13 amino acids. Deletions cut 2 bases from V and 1 base from J, with 5 bases between. The CDR3 protein is CASSPLENTEAFF. The CDR3 DNA follows: TGTGCCAGCTCACCATTGGAGAACACTGAAGCTTTCTTT.

The rearrangement joins TRBV15 to TRBJ1-6; no clear D. CDR1 and CDR2 from the germline V gene are LNHNV and YYDKDF (reference sequence). V gave up 5 bases and J gave up 1 base, with 3 bases separating them. This CDR3 spans 13 amino acids. CDR3 in amino acids: CATSPSYNSPLHF. The CDR3 DNA reads TGTGCCACCAGCCCATCCTATAATTCACCCCTCCACTTT.

The rearrangement joins TRBV5-1 to TRBJ1-2; a possible D gene is TRBD1 (5 bases). Germline CDR1 and CDR2: SGHRS and YFSETQ. V lost 4 bases and J 4 bases, leaving 11 bases between the germline ends. The CDR3 has 13 residues. Here the CDR3 reads CASSPGPLYGYTF. In DNA, the CDR3 is TGCGCCAGCAGCCCGGGACCCCTCTATGGCTACACCTTC.

The rearrangement uses TRBV4-1 and TRBJ2-5, with TRBD2 as a possible D gene (5 bases). This CDR3 has 15 residues. The germline V gene encodes CDR1 MGHRA and CDR2 YSYEKL. V gave up 4 bases and J gave up 2 bases, with 14 bases separating them. CDR3 amino acids: CASSRASEGQETQYF. CDR3 DNA sequence: TGCGCCAGCAGCCGAGCAAGCGAGGGACAAGAGACCCAGTACTTC.

The chain joins TRBV7-8 to TRBJ2-2; D call uncertain. V was trimmed by 5 bases and J by 3 bases, leaving 13 bases between them. CDR3 length: 15 amino acids. The germline V gene encodes CDR1 SGHVS and CDR2 FQNEAQ. In DNA, the CDR3 is TGTGCCAGCAGCGTCCAGGTGTCGGACACCGGGGAGCTGTTTTTT. It encodes CASSVQVSDTGELFF.

The V and J genes are TRBV11-2 and TRBJ2-7; the D is unclear. V was pared by 6 bases and J by 4 bases, with 16 bases between. Germline V gives CDR1 SGHAT, CDR2 FQNNGV. The CDR3 consists of 14 residues. This CDR3 reads CASSIQALGYEQYF. The CDR3 coding sequence is TGTGCCAGCAGTATTCAGGCTCTCGGTTACGAGCAGTACTTC.

J is TRBJ1-4 and V is TRBV6-1; D is perhaps TRBD1 (5 bases). V was shortened by 1 base and J by 7 bases, with 13 bases between the two germline ends. The CDR3 totals 15 residues. Germline V lookup: CDR1 MNHNS, CDR2 SASEGT. The CDR3 DNA reads TGTGCCAGCAGTGAAGTGACGGGGCCAGGTGAAAAACTGTTTTTT. This gives the protein CASSEVTGPGEKLFF.

The rearrangement joins TRBV6-1 to TRBJ1-5; 9 bases align to TRBD1. The CDR3 length is 15 residues. J was trimmed by 4 bases and V by 9 bases; bases with no gene match: 10. Germline assignment: CDR1 MNHNS and CDR2 SASEGT. The CDR3 is CASKGQGRDNQPQHF. For the CDR3, the DNA is TGTGCCAGTAAGGGACAGGGAAGGGATAATCAGCCCCAGCATTTT.

Of note for this clone: The same CDR3 is also encoded by other DNA sequences in this sample. The chain is built from TRBV6-5 and TRBJ2-7; possible D gene TRBD1, 6 bases. From germline, CDR1 is MNHEY and CDR2 SVGAGI. This CDR3 comprises 14 residues. Between the trimmed V and J ends, which lost 0 bases and 4 bases, there was a span of 10 bases. The CDR3 coding sequence is TGTGCCAGCAGTTACTCCGGACAGTTATACGAGCAGTACTTC. Amino acid sequence: CASSYSGQLYEQYF.

This rearrangement joins TRBV5-4 to TRBJ2-1; 7 bases align to TRBD2. The trim removed 6 bases at V and 1 base at J, leaving 4 bases unmatched. The CDR3 is 14 amino acids. The V gene's germline CDR1 is SGHNT and CDR2 YYREEE (reference sequence). The CDR3 is CASKISGSYNEQFF. DNA for the CDR3: TGTGCCAGCAAAATTAGCGGGTCCTACAATGAGCAGTTCTTC.